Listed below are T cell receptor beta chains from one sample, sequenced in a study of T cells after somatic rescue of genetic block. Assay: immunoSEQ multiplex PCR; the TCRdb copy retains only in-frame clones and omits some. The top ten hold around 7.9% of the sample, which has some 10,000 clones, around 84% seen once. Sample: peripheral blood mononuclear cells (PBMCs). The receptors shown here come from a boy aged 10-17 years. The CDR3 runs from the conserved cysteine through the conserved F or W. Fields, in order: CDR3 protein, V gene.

cdr3_aa: CASSYQTGTYEQYF
v_call: TRBV6-6

cdr3_aa: CASSEAGGAGANTGELFF
v_call: TRBV6-1

cdr3_aa: CASRALAGTPGEQYF
v_call: TRBV2

cdr3_aa: CASSQGGGVRDQETQYF
v_call: TRBV4-1

cdr3_aa: CASSSRDLSTDTQYF
v_call: TRBV7-6

cdr3_aa: CASSQSNGQPQHF
v_call: TRBV6-5

cdr3_aa: CASSGTSGTDTQYF
v_call: TRBV18

cdr3_aa: CASSHRGGGVDYGYTF
v_call: TRBV14

cdr3_aa: CASSESVIWSPLHF
v_call: TRBV25-1

cdr3_aa: CASSQEASGGADTQYF
v_call: TRBV4-3

cdr3_aa: CASSTLVGGTYGYTF
v_call: TRBV7-2

cdr3_aa: CASSDRQGRADTQYF
v_call: TRBV25-1

cdr3_aa: CASSGKGLGRETQYF
v_call: TRBV7-3

cdr3_aa: CASSPTRFYGYTF
v_call: TRBV7-2

cdr3_aa: CASSLVARQGAYEQYF
v_call: TRBV7-2

cdr3_aa: CASSLARQDNEQFF
v_call: TRBV5-4

cdr3_aa: CASSQDWGQVRIYEQYF
v_call: TRBV4-3

cdr3_aa: CASRLAGGPMNEQFF
v_call: TRBV7-2

cdr3_aa: CASSTPGLAGGYQETQYF
v_call: TRBV5-4

cdr3_aa: CATSRDGLAGPKDIQYF
v_call: TRBV15

cdr3_aa: CASSQEGGLRETQYF
v_call: TRBV4-3

cdr3_aa: CASSSREGYEQYF
v_call: TRBV11-2

cdr3_aa: CASIDRVFETQYF
v_call: TRBV7-8

cdr3_aa: CASSLTQGSYEQYF
v_call: TRBV7-9

cdr3_aa: CASSINPLAGGWSGELFF
v_call: TRBV19

cdr3_aa: CASSHPPTDQETQYF
v_call: TRBV6-6

cdr3_aa: CASSPSRTSGAPGTDTQYF
v_call: TRBV7-2

cdr3_aa: CASSFTRTGGNQETQYF
v_call: TRBV5-1

cdr3_aa: CASSNGGWERKNIQYF
v_call: TRBV19

cdr3_aa: CATSRETERTEAFF
v_call: TRBV15

cdr3_aa: CTSSQDGRGARADTQYF
v_call: TRBV4-2

cdr3_aa: CASSVTGARETQYF
v_call: TRBV9

cdr3_aa: CASSKRFGGGVYEQYF
v_call: TRBV21-1

cdr3_aa: CASSPQRINEQFF
v_call: TRBV18

cdr3_aa: CASSLMGGLAGYTF
v_call: TRBV5-5

cdr3_aa: CASSVGTGELFF
v_call: TRBV10-1

cdr3_aa: CASSFPRGKGTSGGTSYNEQFF
v_call: TRBV27

cdr3_aa: CASSLQGQGSPLHF
v_call: TRBV6-5

cdr3_aa: CASSAPGAGSNSPLHF
v_call: TRBV9

cdr3_aa: CASSQGGTLSYEQYF
v_call: TRBV4-2

cdr3_aa: CASSAPGGGGEQYF
v_call: TRBV10-2

cdr3_aa: CASSTRVGAGVEQYF
v_call: TRBV19

cdr3_aa: CASSLVLTSWETQYF
v_call: TRBV5-6

cdr3_aa: CSVERSIQSRANVLTF
v_call: TRBV29-1

cdr3_aa: CASSLVPNTEAFF
v_call: TRBV11-2

cdr3_aa: CASSFEGNGYTF
v_call: TRBV11-1

cdr3_aa: CASTTTGGRSPDTQYF
v_call: TRBV5-1

cdr3_aa: CASSFGGDTEAFF
v_call: TRBV7-3

cdr3_aa: CASRAQFTEAFF
v_call: TRBV2

cdr3_aa: CASGPGMNTEAFF
v_call: TRBV2

cdr3_aa: CASSISGTSHNEQFF
v_call: TRBV11-2

cdr3_aa: CAAGGLAPYEQYF
v_call: TRBV6-1

cdr3_aa: CASSYLPTGRNTEAFF
v_call: TRBV6-5

cdr3_aa: CASTASEIYGYTF
v_call: TRBV6-1

cdr3_aa: CAKKVGDRSYEQYF
v_call: TRBV25-1

cdr3_aa: CALQGRETQYF
v_call: TRBV10-1